These 14 T cell receptor beta chains were sequenced from one sample in a study of post-analysis software for immune sequencing data. Study outcomes and limitations: About 5 TRBV segments were more frequent in patients than controls; TRBV5-6, TRBV5-1 and TRBV20-1 belonged to this group.

Prepared TCR beta cDNA libraries contained unique molecular identifiers. One entry per CDR3 protein results from TCRdb running MiXCR on the PCR reads. The sample consists of approximately 770,000 distinct CDR3 sequences, 35% to 55% of them appearing once. Their antigen targets remain unknown. Sample: blood. The source is a girl under 18 with multiple sclerosis.

For this clonotype: A read error may be the cause here, since a much bigger clone is one base away. This chain joins TRBV20-1 and TRBJ2-3, with TRBD2 matching 8 bases. The germline V gene encodes CDR1 DFQATT and CDR2 SNEGSKA (reference sequence). The CDR3 sequence is 15 residues long. The CDR3 here is CSARVDGRAADRQYF. The CDR3 DNA sequence: TGCAGTGCTAGAGTCGACGGGAGGGCCGCAGATAGGCAGTATTTT.

V and J are TRBV30 and TRBJ2-1; D unclear. Germline V gene data show CDR1 as GTSNPN and CDR2 as SVGIG (reference sequence). V was pared by 4 bases and J by 0 bases, with 10 bases between. The CDR3 has 14 amino acids. Written as DNA, the CDR3 is TGTGCCTGGACGTTTCGGAGCTCCTACAATGAGCAGTTCTTC. Its protein product is CAWTFRSSYNEQFF.

The V and J genes are TRBV20-1 and TRBJ1-1; D remains unclear. V lost 0 bases, J lost 4 bases, and 15 bases lay in between. Germline CDR1 reads DFQATT; CDR2 reads SNEGSKA (reference sequence). This CDR3 has 15 residues. CDR3 sequence reads: CSARDRKGRGTEAFF. CDR3 nucleotide sequence: TGCAGTGCTAGAGATCGGAAGGGCCGGGGCACTGAAGCTTTCTTT.

V is TRBV11-2 and J is TRBJ2-4, with D tentatively TRBD1 (5 bases). Per the germline V gene, CDR1 is SGHAT and CDR2 is FQNNGV. CDR3 size: 13 residues. Trimming removed 1 base at V and 14 bases at J, with 15 bases between. The CDR3 DNA follows: TGTGCCAGCAGCTTAGCCCCCCCCAGGGTGAAGTACTTC. Protein sequence: CASSLAPPRVKYF.

The chain has TRBV20-1 and TRBJ2-1; 10 bases line up with TRBD1. Germline assignment: CDR1 DFQATT and CDR2 SNEGSKA (reference sequence). CDR3 length: 18 residues. V trimming: 5 bases; J trimming: 2 bases; junction bases outside the gene matches: 15. CDR3 coding DNA: TGCAGTGCTCGGTCCGGGACAGGGGACCCATGGCCCTACAATGAGCAGTTCTTC. This translates into CSARSGTGDPWPYNEQFF.

This chain uses TRBV12-3 or TRBV12-4 with TRBJ2-3, with 9 bases lining up with TRBD2. The CDR3 spans 15 residues. The ends lost 7 bases at V and 0 bases at J; junction bases unmatched: 5. This chain's CDR3 is CASNIAGASTDTQYF. DNA of the CDR3: TGTGCCAGCAATATAGCGGGGGCTAGCACAGATACGCAGTATTTT.

This clonotype was found once. This sequence joins TRBV7-2 and TRBJ2-7; 8 bases match TRBD1. With 4 bases clipped from V and 2 bases from J, the junction kept 4 bases outside the gene matches. Germline CDR1 is SGHTA and CDR2 is FQGNSA. The CDR3 has 14 amino acids. CDR3 coding DNA: TGTGCCAGCAGCTCGTCACAGGGGGCCTACGAGCAGTACTTC. It yields the protein CASSSSQGAYEQYF.

This clonotype was seen a few times. The chain uses TRBV29-1 and TRBJ2-1, with D perhaps matching TRBD1 or TRBD2 (5 bases each). The CDR3 consists of 14 residues. Germline CDR1 is SQVTM and CDR2 is ANQGSEA. The ends were cut back, 6 bases at V and 8 bases at J, with 20 bases in the middle. CDR3 sequence: CSVGVRRGRDEQFF. CDR3 sequence (DNA): TGCAGCGTGGGGGTTCGTAGAGGCCGGGATGAGCAGTTCTTC.

The gene calls are TRBV6-6 and TRBJ1-4; D not resolved. V shed 6 bases and J shed 5 bases, with 13 bases lying between them. Germline loops: CDR1 MNHNY, CDR2 SVGAGI (reference sequence). CDR3 length: 14 amino acids. CDR3 residues: CASRPHYTNEKLFF. CDR3 in DNA: TGTGCCAGCAGGCCACACTATACCAATGAAAAACTGTTTTTT.

In this sample, this clonotype turned up a few times. The V gene is TRBV2, the J gene TRBJ2-5, with a weak D call TRBD1 (6 bases). The CDR3 is 12 residues long. CDR1 and CDR2 from the germline V gene are SNHLY and FYNNEI. Trimming shortened V by 8 bases and J by 3 bases, and 10 bases separated the two germline ends. In DNA, the CDR3 is TGTGCCAGCCGTTGGACAGAAGAGACCCAGTACTTC. Translating it yields CASRWTEETQYF.

The V gene is TRBV11-2, the J gene TRBJ2-1; 9 positions match TRBD2. Germline assignment: CDR1 SGHAT and CDR2 FQNNGV. This CDR3 contains 16 residues. The V and J ends lost 5 bases and 6 bases, in that order; junction bases with no gene match: 11. For the CDR3, the DNA is TGTGCCAGCAGCCCCCAACTAGCGGGCTACAGCAATGAGCAGTTCTTC. This gives the protein CASSPQLAGYSNEQFF.

As DNA, the CDR3 is TGCAGCGCACGTCCCGGGGCCCGTGGGGACGAGCAGTACTTC. It codes for CSARPGARGDEQYF. This chain joins TRBV29-1 and TRBJ2-7; TRBD1 or TRBD2 may be the D gene (5 bases each). V lost 7 bases and J 5 bases, leaving 21 bases between the germline ends. CDR3 length equals 14 residues. In germline, CDR1 is SQVTM, CDR2 ANQGSEA.

The chain joins TRBV28 to TRBJ2-4; either TRBD1 or TRBD2 may supply D (5 bases each). The CDR3 covers 15 residues. Trimming stripped 1 base from V and 3 bases from J, with 10 bases between. Germline-derived CDR1 and CDR2 are MDHEN and SYDVKM. The CDR3 DNA is TGTGCCAGCAGTTTATTCGGGACCGGCAAAAACATTCAGTACTTC. It codes for CASSLFGTGKNIQYF.

The chain links TRBV5-1 to TRBJ2-5, with a tentative D call TRBD2 (5 bases). The CDR3 contains 14 residues. V was trimmed by 4 bases and J by 5 bases, leaving 15 bases between them. Germline CDR1 SGHRS, CDR2 YFSETQ. CDR3 region: CASSQLLRGETQYF. CDR3 DNA sequence: TGCGCCAGCAGCCAGCTTCTCCGAGGGGAGACCCAGTACTTC.